This T cell receptor (beta chain) was captured by sequencing in a study of cytomegalovirus exposure and HLA in healthy donors. As concerns this clone: Its antigen is not known.

Study-wide findings and caveats: CMV serostatus stood as the only immune exposure information on hand. Later analysis identified 16,000 or so TCR beta sequences associated with HLA alleles, using a false discovery rate threshold of 0.05.

The PCR had 60 Vbeta and 13 Jbeta primers. Libraries were prepared by immunoSEQ multiplex PCR; TCRdb keeps only in-frame clonotypes and omits some of them. The repertoire holds roughly 160,000 clones, with 80% as singletons. The V and J ends lost 2 bases and 1 base, in that order; junction bases with no gene match: 0. Germline V gene sequence: CDR1 ENHRY, CDR2 SYGVKD. This CDR3 has 14 amino acids. Sample: PBMCs. The clonotype was recovered from a young man in good health and CMV-seronegative. The chain recombines TRBV10-3 with TRBJ1-1; 8 bases match TRBD1. The CDR3 DNA reads as TGTGCCATCAGTGAGGGACAGGGGAACACTGAAGCTTTCTTT. It encodes CAISEGQGNTEAFF.